The present TCR beta chain was sequenced within a study of CXCR3-negative and CXCR3-positive naive CD8 T cells. Study-wide findings and caveats: Fresh PBMCs were used in most assays, and CXCR3 expression partially decreased after cryopreservation. CXCR3-positive naive cells had TRB CDR3s that were more hydrophobic than CXCR3-negative naive cells had.

5' RACE with UMI labels generated the TRB cDNA libraries. TCRdb re-called the 5' RACE reads and shows each CDR3 protein once, DNA omitted. The listing contains 5,000 to 6,500 distinct CDR3 sequences. CDR1 is SGHNT and CDR2 is YYREEE in the germline V gene (reference sequence). The length of the CDR3 is 16 residues. Those CD8+ T cells considered naive were CD45RO-CCR7+CD27+CD95-. This clonotype is medium-sized by frequency. What it recognizes is unknown. The chain links TRBV5-4 to TRBJ2-1; TCRdb outputs TRBD2, but without DNA this stays unchecked. Sample: naive CXCR3+ CD8+ T cells from blood. Subset specified: CD45RO-CCR7+CD27+CD95- naive CD8+ T cells expressing CXCR3 (TNR3+). The source of this sequence is a human donor in good health. Some clones in this sample may be carry-over from other donors' samples. CDR3 residues: CASSSGLAGVGNEQFF.